One sample yielded the 18 T cell receptor beta chains listed below, sequenced in a study of tissue T cells after allogeneic stem cell transplantation. Profiled with immunoSEQ multiplex PCR; TCRdb holds only in-frame clones, not every one. This table holds 25,000 to 35,000 clones, over 75% found once. This sample comprised blood, obtained before transplantation. The receptor set was obtained from a woman aged 18 to 55 who later had graft-versus-host disease after an allogeneic stem cell transplant.

The rearrangement uses TRBV7-9 and TRBJ2-7; D may be TRBD2 (5 bases). CDR1 and CDR2 (germline): SEHNR, FQNEAQ (reference sequence). There are 17 residues in the CDR3. The V end lost 5 bases, the J end lost 0 bases, and 20 bases lay between the germline ends. CDR3 residues: CASSPPLTEADSYEQYF. The CDR3 nucleotides read TGTGCCAGCAGCCCCCCCCTAACAGAAGCGGACTCCTACGAGCAGTACTTC.

The chain is built from TRBV10-3 and TRBJ2-2, with 8 bases that match TRBD1. This CDR3 is built from 15 residues. Germline V gene sequence: CDR1 ENHRY, CDR2 SYGVKD. Trimming took 8 bases from V and 2 from J; bases not matched to a gene: 7. This CDR3 is CAIPDRGSNTGELFF. As DNA, the CDR3 is TGTGCCATCCCAGACAGGGGCTCTAACACCGGGGAGCTGTTTTTT.

V and J are TRBV7-9 and TRBJ2-3, with D hard to call. CDR1 SEHNR and CDR2 FQNEAQ come from the germline V gene (reference sequence). CDR3 length: 15 residues. Trimming removed 3 bases from V and 2 bases from J, with 12 bases in between. DNA for the CDR3: TGTGCCAGCAGCTTGTCCAGGCCCGCCACAGATACGCAGTATTTT. Protein product: CASSLSRPATDTQYF.

The chain links TRBV2 to TRBJ1-4, with 7 bases identical to TRBD1. The J segment lost 6 bases and the V segment lost 8 bases, leaving 9 bases of the junction unmatched. The CDR3 length is 14 residues. The germline V gene encodes CDR1 SNHLY and CDR2 FYNNEI. The CDR3 region is CASRRGGVDEKLFF. In nucleotides, the CDR3 is TGTGCCAGCCGAAGAGGGGGCGTAGATGAAAAACTGTTTTTT.

This clone was seen more than once but under ten times. The V and J genes are TRBV6-4 and TRBJ2-3; 11 bases map to TRBD2. The CDR3 is made up of 16 amino acids. Germline assignment: CDR1 MRHNA and CDR2 SNTAGT. With V trimmed by 0 bases and J by 5 bases, 4 bases remained unmatched. Written as DNA, the CDR3 is TGTGCCAGCAGTGACTCTAGCGGGGGGGCCATAGATACGCAGTATTTT. This translates into CASSDSSGGAIDTQYF.

This chain uses TRBV6-2 or TRBV6-3 with TRBJ2-1; 12 nucleotides agree with TRBD2. Trimming removed 4 bases from V and 2 bases from J; junction bases left unmatched: 15. Per the germline V gene, CDR1 is MNHEY and CDR2 is SVGEGT. The CDR3 spans 20 residues. CDR3 residues: CASSSPGGTSGSRTYNEQFF. CDR3 bases: TGTGCCAGCAGTTCCCCCGGGGGGACTAGCGGGTCCCGGACCTACAATGAGCAGTTCTTC.

The chain links TRBV4-2 to TRBJ2-1; no reliable D call. CDR1 and CDR2 from the germline V gene are LGHNA and YNFKEQ. Deletions cut 0 bases from V and 3 bases from J, with 3 bases between. CDR3 length: 13 residues. Here the CDR3 DNA reads TGTGCCAGCAGCCAAGAAAACTACAATGAGCAGTTCTTC. Its translation is CASSQENYNEQFF.

V gene TRBV7-8 combines with J gene TRBJ2-1; TRBD2 matches 10 bases. Unmatched junction bases numbered 5, after V lost 5 bases and J lost 1 base. CDR3 length: 16 amino acids. CDR1 and CDR2 (germline): SGHVS, FQNEAQ. CDR3 sequence reads: CASSRNSGRSYNEQFF. The CDR3 DNA is TGTGCCAGCAGCAGAAATAGCGGGAGGTCCTACAATGAGCAGTTCTTC.

This clone has only one observation. This chain joins TRBV30 and TRBJ2-1; TRBD2 agrees at 7 bases. Germline-derived CDR1 and CDR2 are GTSNPN and SVGIG (reference sequence). J was trimmed by 7 bases and V by 1 base; bases with no gene match: 10. This CDR3 is built from 15 residues. In DNA, the CDR3 is TGTGCCTGGAGTGGACCCCCGGGAGGAGGTAATGAGCAGTTCTTC. It codes for CAWSGPPGGGNEQFF.

The chain carries TRBV27 and TRBJ2-4; either TRBD1 or TRBD2 may supply D (5 bases each). The CDR3 has 14 amino acids. The V and J ends lost 8 bases and 3 bases respectively, with 14 bases between them. Germline V gene data show CDR1 as MNHEY and CDR2 as SMNVEV (reference sequence). This chain's CDR3 is CASSEGYVKNIQYF. The CDR3 DNA sequence: TGTGCCAGCTCAGAGGGGTACGTCAAAAACATTCAGTACTTC.

This chain links TRBV29-1 with TRBJ2-7, with D perhaps being TRBD1 or TRBD2 (5 bases each). CDR1 SQVTM and CDR2 ANQGSEA come from the germline V gene. This CDR3 spans 13 amino acids. The V end was cut by 4 bases, the J end by 2 bases, with 12 bases between. CDR3 DNA: TGCAGCGTTGTACCGGGGCCGCCCTACGAGCAGTACTTC. As protein: CSVVPGPPYEQYF.

J is TRBJ2-1 and V is TRBV7-9, with D maybe TRBD2 (6 bases). Germline V CDR1 and CDR2: SEHNR, FQNEAQ (reference sequence). V was trimmed by 6 bases and J by 10 bases, leaving 19 bases between them. This CDR3 comprises 14 residues. The CDR3 coding sequence is TGTGCCAGCAGGCGGGACCCCTCTGTCGGAGAGCAGTTCTTC. It yields the protein CASRRDPSVGEQFF.

The J gene is TRBJ2-5, the V gene TRBV7-9, with a tentative D call TRBD1 (6 bases). Germline-derived CDR1 and CDR2 are SEHNR and FQNEAQ (reference sequence). Between the trimmed V and J ends, which lost 4 bases and 0 bases, there was a span of 15 bases. CDR3 size: 16 residues. CDR3 nucleotide sequence: TGTGCCAGCAGCTCTCACAGGGTAGAGGACCAAGAGACCCAGTACTTC. This codes for CASSSHRVEDQETQYF.

The rearrangement links TRBV7-9 to TRBJ2-7; the D is unclear. The length of the CDR3 is 12 residues. Trimming removed 2 bases from V and 2 bases from J, with 4 bases in between. Looked up from germline, CDR1 is SEHNR and CDR2 is FQNEAQ (reference sequence). Here the CDR3 DNA reads TGTGCCAGCAGCTTATCAGCCTACGAGCAGTACTTC. Translating it yields CASSLSAYEQYF. Full variable domain (outside the CDR3, taken from reference TRBV7-9 and TRBJ2-7): DTGVSQNPRHKITKRGQNVTFRCDPISEHNRLYWYRQTLGQGPEFLTYFQNEAQLEKSRLLSDRFSAERPKGSFSTLEIQRTEQGDSAMYLCASSLSAYEQYFGPGTRLTVT.

A single count supports this clone. The V gene is TRBV5-5, the J gene TRBJ1-2, with D unclear. This CDR3 spans 16 amino acids. V dropped 1 base and J dropped 6 bases, with 19 bases sitting between them. In germline, CDR1 is SGHKS, CDR2 YYEKEE (reference sequence). The CDR3 spells CASSLPFRGGWDGYTF. CDR3 sequence (DNA): TGTGCCAGCAGCTTGCCTTTTCGGGGAGGGTGGGATGGCTACACCTTC. Variable domain in full (rest from reference TRBV5-5 and TRBJ1-2): DAGVTQSPTHLIKTRGQQVTLRCSPISGHKSVSWYQQVLGQGPQFIFQYYEKEERGRGNFPDRFSARQFPNYSSELNVNALLLGDSALYLCASSLPFRGGWDGYTFGSGTRLTVV.

The chain carries TRBV18 and TRBJ2-7, with TRBD1 matching 12 bases. The length of the CDR3 is 14 residues. Germline assignment: CDR1 KGHSH and CDR2 LQKENI. V lost 4 bases and J lost 7; bases outside the gene matches: 5. The CDR3 sequence is CASSLGQGAREQYF. CDR3 in DNA: TGTGCCAGCTCACTGGGACAGGGGGCGCGGGAGCAGTACTTC. Looking up the rest from reference TRBV18 and TRBJ2-7 gives the full variable domain: NAGVMQNPRHLVRRRGQEARLRCSPMKGHSHVYWYRQLPEEGLKFMVYLQKENIIDESGMPKERFSAEFPKEGPSILRIQQVVRGDSAAYFCASSLGQGAREQYFGPGTRLTVT.

The J gene is TRBJ1-5, the V gene TRBV7-6; tentatively, D is TRBD1 (5 bases). The CDR3 length is 20 residues. V lost 5 bases and J 4 bases, leaving 30 bases between the germline ends. CDR1 and CDR2 (germline): SGHVS, FNYEAQ. This chain's CDR3 is CASSPRSVGGDPALNQPQHF. DNA for the CDR3: TGTGCCAGCAGCCCGCGGTCGGTCGGGGGAGACCCGGCCCTTAATCAGCCCCAGCATTTT.

This clone was seen only once. The chain joins TRBV7-9 to TRBJ2-1; no reliable D call. Germline lookup yields CDR1 SEHNR and CDR2 FQNEAQ (reference sequence). Trimming cost V 5 bases and J 0 bases, with 14 bases left between them. The CDR3 contains 16 residues. This CDR3 is CASSDLLGLSYNEQFF. CDR3 nucleotides: TGTGCCAGCAGCGATCTGTTAGGGCTCTCCTACAATGAGCAGTTCTTC.